A selection of T cell receptor beta chains follows, all from one sample in a study of control samples from healthy donors and cancer patients. The assay was immunoSEQ multiplex PCR, and TCRdb's table has in-frame clones only and misses some. The table shows 50,000 to 75,000 clones, with 90% occurring only once. Sequencing was carried out using PBMCs. These receptors were taken from a man between 60 and 70 years old with colorectal cancer. Each CDR3 is given with its conserved first and last residue. D genes are given only for firm matches. Only part of the rows carry a size: once, few, many, or a class if the clone is expanded.

abundance	len	d_gene	v_gene	j_gene	CDR3aa	CDR3nt
NA	15	TRBD2	TRBV18	TRBJ2-3	CASSPASGGTDTQYF	TGTGCCAGCTCACCGGCTAGCGGGGGGACAGATACGCAGTATTTT
few	16	TRBD1	TRBV7-9	TRBJ1-6	CASSLAYGTAHSPLHF	TGTGCCAGCAGCCTCGCTTACGGGACAGCCCATTCACCCCTCCACTTT
NA	15	TRBD2	TRBV11-2	TRBJ2-2	CASRPGTSGTGELFF	TGTGCCAGCCGCCCCGGGACTAGCGGCACCGGGGAGCTGTTTTTT
NA	15	NA	TRBV4-1	TRBJ1-5	CASSRTSGINQPQHF	TGCGCCAGCAGCCGAACGAGCGGAATCAATCAGCCCCAGCATTTT
NA	13	NA	TRBV19	TRBJ2-7	CASRPEATYEQYF	TGTGCCAGTAGACCCGAGGCGACCTACGAGCAGTACTTC
NA	13	NA	TRBV28	TRBJ2-3	CASSGRGTDTQYF	TGTGCCAGCTCCGGACGCGGAACAGATACGCAGTATTTT
once	14	NA	TRBV2	TRBJ2-2	CAGSEDRNTGELFF	TGTGCCGGCAGTGAGGACCGAAACACCGGGGAGCTGTTTTTT
NA	12	NA	TRBV28	TRBJ1-5	CASSPLDRPQHF	TGTGCCAGCAGTCCGCTAGACAGGCCCCAGCATTTT
NA	13	NA	TRBV20-1	TRBJ1-5	CSASYSFRQPQHF	TGCAGTGCTAGTTATTCCTTTCGGCAGCCCCAGCATTTT
NA	16	TRBD1	TRBV18	TRBJ2-3	CASSTRTGFSTDTQYF	TGTGCCAGCTCAACACGGACAGGGTTTAGCACAGATACGCAGTATTTT
NA	16	TRBD1	TRBV2	TRBJ1-3	CASSFRDSDTGNTIYF	TGTGCCAGCAGCTTTAGGGACAGTGACACTGGAAACACCATATATTTT
NA	16	TRBD2	TRBV2	TRBJ2-5	CASSAGRLANEETQYF	TGTGCCAGCAGTGCCGGGAGACTAGCGAACGAAGAGACCCAGTACTTC
NA	16	TRBD1	TRBV5-4	TRBJ1-2	CASSSEITGVADGYTF	TGTGCCAGCAGCTCCGAAATTACAGGGGTCGCGGATGGCTACACCTTC
NA	15	NA	TRBV2	TRBJ2-3	CASSDHGVGTDTQYF	TGTGCCAGCAGTGACCACGGGGTGGGCACAGATACGCAGTATTTT
NA	16	NA	TRBV6-6	TRBJ2-3	CASSYWGRAGTDTQYF	TGTGCCAGCAGTTACTGGGGCAGGGCGGGGACAGATACGCAGTATTTT
few	15	NA	TRBV2	TRBJ2-1	CASSEDGSSYNEQFF	TGTGCCAGCAGCGAGGACGGGAGCTCCTACAATGAGCAGTTCTTC
NA	14	NA	TRBV19	TRBJ1-5	CASRGAYGNQPQHF	TGTGCCAGCCGCGGGGCATACGGCAATCAGCCCCAGCATTTT
NA	15	NA	TRBV10-3	TRBJ2-3	CAIRGGPTASDTQYF	TGTGCCATTAGGGGGGGGCCCACCGCCTCAGATACGCAGTATTTT
NA	13	NA	TRBV6-4	TRBJ2-3	CASGAGHTDTQYF	TGTGCCAGCGGGGCAGGGCACACAGATACGCAGTATTTT
few	13	TRBD1	TRBV7-9	TRBJ1-2	CASRYPGGDGYTF	TGTGCCAGCAGGTATCCAGGGGGCGATGGCTACACCTTC
NA	14	TRBD1	TRBV3-1/TRBV3-2	TRBJ1-5	CASSRQGANQPQHF	TGTGCCAGCAGCCGACAGGGCGCCAATCAGCCCCAGCATTTT
NA	17	TRBD2	TRBV4-3	TRBJ2-1	CASSQDSLAGGHNEQFF	TGCGCCAGCAGCCAAGATAGCCTAGCGGGGGGTCACAATGAGCAGTTCTTC
NA	13	NA	TRBV19	TRBJ2-1	CASSPMTGNEQFF	TGTGCCAGTAGTCCGATGACAGGTAATGAGCAGTTCTTC
NA	19	NA	TRBV11-2	TRBJ2-6	CASSLLGPGLTTGANVLTF	TGTGCCAGCAGCTTATTAGGTCCGGGTCTTACCACTGGGGCCAACGTCCTGACTTTC
NA	13	NA	TRBV25-1	TRBJ2-3	CASSAARADTQYF	TGTGCCAGCAGCGCCGCGAGAGCAGATACGCAGTATTTT
NA	16	TRBD2	TRBV19	TRBJ2-7	CASSVASGGKGYEQYF	TGTGCCAGTAGTGTTGCTAGCGGGGGGAAAGGGTACGAGCAGTACTTC
NA	15	NA	TRBV15	TRBJ2-1	CATSPPGRFVNEQFF	TGTGCCACCAGCCCCCCGGGGAGGTTCGTCAATGAGCAGTTCTTC
NA	13	NA	TRBV9	TRBJ2-2	CASSAAWTGELFF	TGTGCCAGCAGCGCCGCATGGACCGGGGAGCTGTTTTTT
once	12	TRBD2	TRBV12-3/TRBV12-4	TRBJ2-1	CASTLGGNEQFF	TGTGCCAGCACTCTGGGGGGGAATGAGCAGTTCTTC
medium-sized	16	TRBD1	TRBV15	TRBJ1-2	CATRGTGSPLNYGYTF	TGTGCCACCAGGGGGACAGGGAGCCCTCTGAACTATGGCTACACCTTC
NA	16	NA	TRBV27	TRBJ2-7	CASSSLGRDRGYEQYF	TGTGCCAGCAGTTCCCTGGGCAGGGACCGAGGCTACGAGCAGTACTTC
NA	16	TRBD1	TRBV23-1	TRBJ1-1	CASTTDRALWYTEAFF	TGCGCCAGCACCACGGACAGGGCGTTGTGGTACACTGAAGCTTTCTTT
NA	14	NA	TRBV3-1/TRBV3-2	TRBJ2-7	CASSPTLSSYEQYF	TGTGCCAGCAGCCCGACCTTAAGCTCCTACGAGCAGTACTTC
NA	16	TRBD1	TRBV25-1	TRBJ1-1	CASSVLRTGRVTEAFF	TGTGCCAGCAGTGTCCTCCGGACAGGGCGGGTCACTGAAGCTTTCTTT
NA	13	NA	TRBV28	TRBJ1-2	CASSFSRNYGYTF	TGTGCCAGCAGTTTCTCCAGAAACTATGGCTACACCTTC
few	14	NA	TRBV5-4	TRBJ1-2	CASSAQTGGRIGTF	TGTGCCAGCAGCGCCCAGACAGGCGGTCGAATCGGCACCTTC
NA	14	NA	TRBV6-5	TRBJ1-2	CASSLGYRNYGYTF	TGTGCCAGCAGTTTGGGGTACCGCAACTATGGCTACACCTTC
NA	16	TRBD1	TRBV7-9	TRBJ2-5	CASSFGTGGFQETQYF	TGTGCCAGCAGCTTCGGGACAGGGGGCTTCCAAGAGACCCAGTACTTC
NA	14	NA	TRBV5-1	TRBJ1-4	CASSLAGSNEKLFF	TGCGCCAGCAGCTTGGCAGGGTCTAATGAAAAACTGTTTTTT
once	14	TRBD1	TRBV15	TRBJ1-1	CATSLDRLNTEAFF	TGTGCCACCAGCCTGGACAGGTTGAACACTGAAGCTTTCTTT
once	14	NA	TRBV6-6	TRBJ2-2	CASSYRMNTGELFF	TGTGCCAGCAGTTACAGAATGAACACCGGGGAGCTGTTTTTT
NA	15	TRBD1	TRBV9	TRBJ2-7	CASSVGQGASYEQYF	TGTGCCAGCAGCGTAGGGCAGGGGGCATCCTACGAGCAGTACTTC
once	15	NA	TRBV6-2/TRBV6-3	TRBJ2-3	CASSPAGSGADTQYF	TGTGCCAGCAGCCCCGCGGGGTCCGGGGCAGATACGCAGTATTTT